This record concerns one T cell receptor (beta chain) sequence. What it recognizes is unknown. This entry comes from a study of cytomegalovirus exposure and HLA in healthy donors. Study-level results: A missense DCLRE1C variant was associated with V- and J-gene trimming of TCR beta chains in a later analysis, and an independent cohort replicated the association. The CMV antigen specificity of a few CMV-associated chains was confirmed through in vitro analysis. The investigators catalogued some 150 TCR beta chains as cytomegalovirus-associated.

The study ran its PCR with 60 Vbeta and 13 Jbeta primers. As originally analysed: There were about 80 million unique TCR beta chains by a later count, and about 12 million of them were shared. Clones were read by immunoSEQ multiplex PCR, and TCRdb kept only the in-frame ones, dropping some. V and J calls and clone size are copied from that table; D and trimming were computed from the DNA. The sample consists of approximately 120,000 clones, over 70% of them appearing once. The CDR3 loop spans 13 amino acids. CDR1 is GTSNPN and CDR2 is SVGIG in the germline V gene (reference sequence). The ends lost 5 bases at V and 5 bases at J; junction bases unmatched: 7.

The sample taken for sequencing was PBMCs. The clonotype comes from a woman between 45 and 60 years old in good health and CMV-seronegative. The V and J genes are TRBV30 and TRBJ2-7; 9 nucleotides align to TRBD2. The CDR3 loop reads CAWEAGGAHEQYF. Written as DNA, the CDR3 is TGTGCCTGGGAGGCGGGAGGGGCCCACGAGCAGTACTTC.